This entry features one T cell receptor (beta chain) sequence. The antigen remains unidentified. The PCR made use of 60 Vbeta and 13 Jbeta primers. TCRdb's copy holds only in-frame clones and misses some; the assay was immunoSEQ multiplex PCR. The sample has some 120,000 clones; over 65% are singletons. The CDR3 length is 12 residues. Germline values: CDR1 SGHNT, CDR2 YENEEA. These data belong to a study of cytomegalovirus exposure and HLA in healthy donors. Notes on the study in general: In a later analysis, compared with equally common non-associated chains, HLA-associated beta chains were more expanded. According to an earlier analysis, most TCR beta V segments yielded productive rearrangements about 87% or about 30% of the time.

The sequence was obtained from a woman in her 30s in good health and CMV-seronegative. The V and J genes are TRBV11-3 and TRBJ2-5; D is ambiguous. TRBJ2-7 matches the DNA end more closely, so the J call is doubtful. Material for sequencing was PBMCs. For the CDR3, the DNA is TGTGCCAGCAGGTTCGACACCTACGAGCAGTACTTC. It specifies CASRFDTYEQYF.